This TCR beta chain was sequenced in a study of shared clonotypes between healthy human individuals. About the research overall: Those who served as donors were a couple of women and a few men between the ages of 18 and 49.

General study results and limits: All-four-donor shared clonotypes had higher generation probabilities than non-shared clonotypes did. Investigators collected only blood, and repertoires in tissues likely differ.

V was pared by 5 bases and J by 6 bases, with 13 bases between. The CDR3 spans 13 residues. CDR1 is SGHTA and CDR2 is FQGNSA in the germline V gene. Assay used: immunoSEQ multiplex PCR; TCRdb lists only in-frame clones, some missing. The sample lists hundreds of thousands of clones, around 72% occurring once. Splitting of CD4+ cells produced CD45RA+ naive and CD45RA-negative memory subsets. As to this clone: Antigen: not known.

The chain combines TRBV7-2 with TRBJ1-2; possible D gene TRBD1, 5 bases. The sequence came from a woman aged 25-40 years in good health. Sequenced input: memory CD4+ T cells sorted from blood. Subset in this sample: CD45RA-negative fraction. CDR3 bases: TGTGCCAGCAGCGTGCACAGGTTGGATGGCTACACCTTC. The encoded protein is CASSVHRLDGYTF. The whole variable domain, remainder taken from reference TRBV7-2 and TRBJ1-2, is GAGVSQSPSNKVTEKGKDVELRCDPISGHTALYWYRQSLGQGLEFLIYFQGNSAPDKSGLPSDRFSAERTGGSVSTLTIQRTQQEDSAVYLCASSVHRLDGYTFGSGTRLTVV.